A single sample gave rise to the 29 T cell receptor beta chains below, sequenced in a study of blood T cell repertoires in COVID-19. The repertoire was sequenced with immunoSEQ multiplex PCR; TCRdb's copy has only in-frame clones and lacks some. The sample yields about 75,000 clones, 85% to 90% seen once. Source material: peripheral blood. These TCRs come from a human donor in a cohort sampled during active COVID-19.

The chain couples TRBV6-6 to TRBJ1-4; D unclear. Looked up from germline, CDR1 is MNHNY and CDR2 is SVGAGI (reference sequence). Trimming removed 2 bases from V and 5 bases from J, with 3 bases in between. The CDR3 runs 12 residues. The CDR3 loop reads CASSYINEKLFF. The CDR3 DNA sequence: TGTGCCAGCAGTTACATAAATGAAAAACTGTTTTTT.

The genes are TRBV7-8 and TRBJ1-3; D possibly corresponds to TRBD1 (6 bases). The length of the CDR3 is 15 residues. V was pared by 5 bases and J by 5 bases, with 16 bases between. Germline V gene sequence: CDR1 SGHVS, CDR2 FQNEAQ. The CDR3 nucleotides read TGTGCCAGCAGCCAATACAGGGATCCACGAAACACCATATATTTT. This encodes CASSQYRDPRNTIYF. Complete variable domain (other parts from reference TRBV7-8 and TRBJ1-3): GAGVSQSPRYKVAKRGQDVALRCDPISGHVSLFWYQQALGQGPEFLTYFQNEAQLDKSGLPSDRFFAERPEGSVSTLKIQRTQQEDSAVYLCASSQYRDPRNTIYFGEGSWLTVV.

J is TRBJ2-2 and V is TRBV6-2 or TRBV6-3; 7 bases line up with TRBD2. CDR3 length equals 17 residues. J gave up 3 bases and V 6 bases, and 13 bases lay outside the gene matches. Per the germline V gene, CDR1 is MNHEY and CDR2 is SVGEGT. The CDR3 sequence: CASSPVRAAGDTGELFF. Written as DNA, the CDR3 is TGTGCCAGCAGCCCGGTAAGGGCGGCGGGGGACACCGGGGAGCTGTTTTTT.

V usage is TRBV5-6 and J usage is TRBJ2-1, with D unclear. The CDR3 contains 15 residues. From germline, CDR1 is SGHDT and CDR2 YYEEEE. Trimming stripped 0 bases from V and 2 bases from J, with 9 bases between. CDR3 region: CASSLGQRTYNEQFF. The DNA for the CDR3 is TGTGCCAGCAGCTTGGGGCAGCGTACCTACAATGAGCAGTTCTTC. Combining the CDR3 with reference TRBV5-6 and TRBJ2-1 gives the whole variable domain DAGVTQSPTHLIKTRGQQVTLRCSPKSGHDTVSWYQQALGQGPQFIFQYYEEEERQRGNFPDRFSGHQFPNYSSELNVNALLLGDSALYLCASSLGQRTYNEQFFGPGTRLTVL.

CDR3 sequence (DNA): TGTGCCACCAGCAGAGATCGGGTCGGGAACACCGGGGAGCTGTTTTTT. As protein: CATSRDRVGNTGELFF. The rearrangement uses TRBV15 and TRBJ2-2; D not certain. V gave up 0 bases and J gave up 1 base, with 9 bases separating them. Germline CDR1 and CDR2: LNHNV and YYDKDF (reference sequence). The CDR3 covers 16 residues.

The chain recombines TRBV29-1 with TRBJ1-2; D unclear. Germline V gives CDR1 SQVTM, CDR2 ANQGSEA. Trimming removed 2 bases from V and 6 bases from J, with 13 bases in between. CDR3 length: 13 amino acids. This chain's CDR3 is CSVESRRKNGYTF. In DNA, the CDR3 is TGCAGCGTTGAAAGTCGCAGGAAGAATGGCTACACCTTC.

The chain uses TRBV24-1 and TRBJ2-2; 7 positions match TRBD1. The CDR3 sequence is 14 residues long. The junction had 6 bases not matched to a gene; V was cut back by 4 bases and J by 8 bases. Looked up from germline, CDR1 is KGHDR and CDR2 is SFDVKD. CDR3 bases: TGTGCCACCAGTGACCCTCAGGGGGTTGGGGAGCTGTTTTTT. It encodes CATSDPQGVGELFF.

The chain joins TRBV6-2 or TRBV6-3 to TRBJ2-5; 7 nucleotides line up with TRBD1. V gave up 6 bases and J gave up 3 bases; unmatched junction bases: 13. The CDR3 sequence is 16 residues long. The germline gives CDR1 MNHEY, CDR2 SVGEGT. DNA for the CDR3: TGTGCCAGCAGCACACCCGGGACAGCGAGGAAAGAGACCCAGTACTTC. As protein: CASSTPGTARKETQYF.

This rearrangement joins TRBV3-1 (or the pseudogene TRBV3-2) to TRBJ2-5; D gene ambiguous. V gave up 4 bases and J gave up 0 bases, with 15 bases separating them. This CDR3 contains 16 residues. Germline V gives CDR1 LGHDT, CDR2 YNNKEL (reference sequence). CDR3 sequence: CASSPRHPAYQETQYF. The CDR3 DNA reads as TGTGCCAGCAGCCCCCGACATCCGGCGTACCAAGAGACCCAGTACTTC.

The rearrangement uses TRBV15 and TRBJ2-5, with 10 positions matching TRBD2. V dropped 3 bases and J dropped 9; count of bases not matched to a gene: 13. CDR1 and CDR2 (germline): LNHNV, YYDKDF (reference sequence). This CDR3 has 16 amino acids. CDR3 sequence (DNA): TGTGCCACCAGCAGTTTCCGTTCTAGCGGGGGAGCGGCCCAGTACTTC. Protein product: CATSSFRSSGGAAQYF.

The J gene is TRBJ1-5, the V gene TRBV19, with D unresolved. Germline lookup yields CDR1 LNHDA and CDR2 SQIVND (reference sequence). The CDR3 is 15 residues long. V gave up 4 bases and J gave up 0 bases, with 10 bases separating them. CDR3 sequence reads: CASSTTWNSNQPQHF. The CDR3 coding sequence is TGTGCCAGTAGTACGACATGGAATAGCAATCAGCCCCAGCATTTT.

The sample holds one count of this clone. The rearrangement uses TRBV7-2 and TRBJ2-2, with a tentative D call TRBD1 (6 bases). The CDR3 spans 16 residues. The V end lost 4 bases, the J end lost 5 bases, and 17 bases lay between the germline ends. Germline V CDR1 and CDR2: SGHTA, FQGNSA. The DNA for the CDR3 is TGTGCCAGCAGCTCCCGTCAGGGGCTCGTGACCGGGGAGCTGTTTTTT. Translating it yields CASSSRQGLVTGELFF.

This sequence joins TRBV19 and TRBJ2-2, with D unclear. Trimming left V 2 bases short and J 2 bases short, with 18 bases between. This CDR3 spans 18 amino acids. CDR1 LNHDA and CDR2 SQIVND come from the germline V gene (reference sequence). Written as DNA, the CDR3 is TGTGCCAGTAGTATACAATTAGGCAGCGAAGACAACACCGGGGAGCTGTTTTTT. Its translation: CASSIQLGSEDNTGELFF.

The genes are TRBV7-2 and TRBJ1-2, with D uncertain. This CDR3 has 11 amino acids. Trimming removed 4 bases from V and 8 bases from J, with 8 bases in between. The germline CDR1 and CDR2 sequences are SGHTA and FQGNSA. This CDR3 reads CASSSFGGYTF. The CDR3 region has the DNA TGTGCCAGCAGCTCTTTCGGGGGCTACACCTTC.

The chain couples TRBV7-9 to TRBJ2-7, with 7 bases lining up with TRBD2. CDR3 size: 14 residues. Germline assignment: CDR1 SEHNR and CDR2 FQNEAQ (reference sequence). Losses at the gene ends were 2 bases for V and 3 bases for J; bases not matched to a gene: 4. The CDR3 is CASSLSGGSYEQYF. The CDR3 coding sequence is TGTGCCAGCAGCTTATCTGGCGGGAGCTACGAGCAGTACTTC.

The V call is TRBV6-2 or TRBV6-3, the J call TRBJ1-5; TRBD1 might be the D (6 bases). There are 14 residues in the CDR3. Germline V gives CDR1 MNHEY, CDR2 SVGEGT. V lost 5 bases to trimming and J lost 0 bases, with 8 bases between them. The CDR3 is CASSRTVSNQPQHF. In DNA form, the CDR3 reads TGTGCCAGCAGTCGGACAGTTAGCAATCAGCCCCAGCATTTT.

The rearrangement links TRBV6-6 to TRBJ1-5, with 11 bases that match TRBD1. This CDR3 is built from 16 residues. Trimming removed 5 bases from V and 6 bases from J; junction bases left unmatched: 9. Germline CDR1 and CDR2: MNHNY and SVGAGI (reference sequence). The CDR3 DNA is TGTGCCAGCAGTAAACCGGGACAGGGGGTCAGTCAGCCCCAGCATTTT. It translates to CASSKPGQGVSQPQHF.

The chain is built from TRBV10-1 and TRBJ2-3; 13 bases match TRBD2. Trimming removed 4 bases from V and 0 bases from J; junction bases left unmatched: 16. CDR3 size: 21 residues. Germline CDR1 is WNHNN and CDR2 is SYGVQD (reference sequence). The CDR3 sequence: CASSATPGLAGIASSTDTQYF. CDR3 nucleotide sequence: TGCGCCAGCAGTGCAACTCCGGGACTAGCGGGAATAGCCTCTAGCACAGATACGCAGTATTTT.

This clone was picked up one time. The rearrangement uses TRBV11-2 and TRBJ1-1, with D unresolved. The V gene's germline CDR1 is SGHAT and CDR2 FQNNGV. CDR3 length: 12 amino acids. Trimming removed 5 bases at V and 1 base at J, with 5 bases between. The CDR3 sequence is CASSPENTEAFF. DNA of the CDR3: TGTGCCAGCAGCCCAGAGAACACTGAAGCTTTCTTT. The whole variable domain, filled in from reference TRBV11-2 and TRBJ1-1, reads EAGVAQSPRYKIIEKRQSVAFWCNPISGHATLYWYQQILGQGPKLLIQFQNNGVVDDSQLPKDRFSAERLKGVDSTLKIQPAKLEDSAVYLCASSPENTEAFFGQGTRLTVV.

The chain recombines TRBV4-3 with TRBJ2-3; D ambiguous. The CDR3 is 13 amino acids. V was shortened by 0 bases and J by 3 bases, with 4 bases between the two germline ends. The germline V gene encodes CDR1 LGHNA and CDR2 YSLEER. The CDR3 region has the DNA TGCGCCAGCAGCCAAGAAGCGACAGATACGCAGTATTTT. Protein product: CASSQEATDTQYF.

The chain joins TRBV6-5 to TRBJ1-2; 9 bases map to TRBD1. Germline V gene data show CDR1 as MNHEY and CDR2 as SVGAGI. This CDR3 region has 14 residues. V lost 7 bases to trimming and J lost 3 bases; unmatched junction nucleotides: 6. CDR3 nucleotides: TGTGCCAGCAATCACAGGGGGCTCGACTATGGCTACACCTTC. This encodes CASNHRGLDYGYTF.

The chain links TRBV3-1 (or the pseudogene TRBV3-2) to TRBJ1-6; no clear D gene. The CDR3 has 12 residues. Trimming left V 7 bases short and J 6 bases short, with 7 bases between. Germline lookup yields CDR1 LGHDT and CDR2 YNNKEL (reference sequence). The CDR3 spells CASTQTNSPLHF. Written as DNA, the CDR3 is TGTGCCAGCACACAGACTAATTCACCCCTCCACTTT.

This chain uses TRBV12-5 with TRBJ2-7; D perhaps matches TRBD1 (5 bases). The V end was cut by 2 bases, the J end by 3 bases, with 14 bases between. The CDR3 sequence is 15 residues long. The germline CDR1 and CDR2 sequences are LGHNT and FRNRAP. CDR3 protein: CASGLTGPLFYEQYF. CDR3 nucleotide sequence: TGTGCTAGTGGTTTGACAGGCCCCCTCTTCTACGAGCAGTACTTC.

This chain links TRBV27 with TRBJ2-6; TRBD1 agrees at 10 bases. This CDR3 has 18 amino acids. CDR1 is MNHEY and CDR2 is SMNVEV in the germline V gene (reference sequence). V lost 3 bases to trimming and J lost 2 bases; unmatched junction nucleotides: 7. CDR3 DNA: TGTGCCAGCAGTTTCGCCGGGACAGGGGCGGCTGGGGCCAACGTCCTGACTTTC. Encoded protein: CASSFAGTGAAGANVLTF.

The chain carries TRBV11-2 and TRBJ2-1, with D possibly being TRBD2 (6 bases). Germline loops: CDR1 SGHAT, CDR2 FQNNGV. This CDR3 spans 19 amino acids. Trimming left V 4 bases short and J 4 bases short, with 26 bases between. The CDR3 spells CASSSKFQFLAGPYNEQFF. The CDR3 nucleotides are TGTGCCAGCAGCTCCAAATTTCAATTTCTGGCGGGACCTTACAATGAGCAGTTCTTC.

This clone showed up just a few times. The V call is TRBV19, the J call TRBJ2-2; 10 bases are shared with TRBD2. Germline values: CDR1 LNHDA, CDR2 SQIVND (reference sequence). V lost 5 bases, J lost 5 bases, and 8 bases stayed unmatched. The CDR3 is 16 amino acids. The CDR3 sequence is CASSPSSGGLTGELFF. In nucleotides, the CDR3 is TGTGCCAGTAGTCCGTCTAGCGGGGGCCTAACCGGGGAGCTGTTTTTT.

The J gene is TRBJ1-1, the V gene TRBV11-2, with unresolved D. The CDR3 covers 12 residues. Germline assignment: CDR1 SGHAT and CDR2 FQNNGV. V shed 1 base and J shed 6 bases, with 6 bases lying between them. CDR3 in amino acids: CASSLGRSEAFF. CDR3 bases: TGTGCCAGCAGCTTAGGCAGATCTGAAGCTTTCTTT.

This clone came up a few times. The chain uses TRBV7-8 and TRBJ1-3; D remains unclear. Germline V CDR1 and CDR2: SGHVS, FQNEAQ. CDR3 size: 20 residues. Between the trimmed V and J ends, which lost 1 base and 0 bases, there was a span of 22 bases. The CDR3 spells CASSLEQLLEDSSSGNTIYF. CDR3 bases: TGTGCCAGCAGCTTAGAACAGCTCTTGGAGGACTCTAGCTCTGGAAACACCATATATTTT.

This chain joins TRBV6-2 or TRBV6-3 and TRBJ2-5; 12 positions agree with TRBD2. With 6 bases clipped from V and 2 bases from J, the junction kept 7 bases outside the gene matches. The CDR3 is made up of 16 amino acids. The germline V gene has CDR1 MNHEY and CDR2 SVGEGT. The CDR3 region has the DNA TGTGCCAGCAGCCACCGGACTAGCGGGACTCAAGAGACCCAGTACTTC. This codes for CASSHRTSGTQETQYF.